The present entry profiles one TCR beta chain with its context. The sample belongs to a study of prognosis after radiotherapy for stage I lung cancer. Study in general: The study included 13 to 15 patients with newly diagnosed primary stage I lung tumors and 4 to 6 with oligometastatic NSCLC after surgical resection of the primary tumor. While some 16 patients showed no significant progression after radiotherapy, four developed distant metastases at a median of 7 months. Concurrent therapy was not administered with stereotactic body radiotherapy to any patient. Adenocarcinoma occurred in over ten patients and squamous cell carcinoma in about 7.

The CDR3 runs 17 residues. The V and J ends lost 4 bases and 4 bases, in that order; junction bases with no gene match: 11. Germline V lookup: CDR1 KGHDR, CDR2 SFDVKD. Amplification of the TCR beta CDR3 (from genomic DNA) was done by two-round multiplex PCR. Amplification during the initial PCR round employed primers specific to each TRBV and TRBJ gene. TCRdb re-analysed the multiplex PCR reads in MiXCR, keeping a single row per CDR3 protein. The sample consists of some 30,000 distinct CDR3 sequences, approximately 51% of them appearing once. This sequence originates from a donor at least 50 years old with non-small cell lung cancer. This chain uses TRBV24-1 with TRBJ2-3; 9 bases are shared with TRBD2. The specimen was PBMCs, collected before or after stereotactic body radiation therapy (not recorded which). The DNA of the CDR3 is TGTGCCACCAGTGACCCCGGTGGGGCGGGGGGGTCAGATACGCAGTATTTT. It yields the protein CATSDPGGAGGSDTQYF.